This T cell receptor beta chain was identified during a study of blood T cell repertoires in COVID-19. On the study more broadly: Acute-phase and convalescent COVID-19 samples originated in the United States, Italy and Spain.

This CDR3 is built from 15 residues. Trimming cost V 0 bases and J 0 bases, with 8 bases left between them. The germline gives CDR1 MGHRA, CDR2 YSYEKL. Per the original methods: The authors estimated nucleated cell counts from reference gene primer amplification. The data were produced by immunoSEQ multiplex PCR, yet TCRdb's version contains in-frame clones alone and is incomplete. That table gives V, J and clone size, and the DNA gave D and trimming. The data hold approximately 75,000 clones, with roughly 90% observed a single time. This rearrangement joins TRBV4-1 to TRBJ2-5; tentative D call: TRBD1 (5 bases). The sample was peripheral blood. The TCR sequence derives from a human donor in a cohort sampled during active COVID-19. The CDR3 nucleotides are TGCGCCAGCAGCCAAGATGGGGCCTACCAAGAGACCCAGTACTTC. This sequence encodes CASSQDGAYQETQYF.